This T cell receptor beta chain appears in the sequencing data of a study of cytomegalovirus exposure and HLA in healthy donors. Study-level findings and limits: The study labeled 164 TCR beta chains cytomegalovirus-associated.

Points on this clone: Its matching antigen is unknown.

Data came from immunoSEQ multiplex PCR; TCRdb stores just in-frame clones and leaves some out. Of about 130,000 clones in the sample, roughly nine tenths were seen once. With 4 bases removed from V and 4 bases from J, the gap between germline ends came to 15 bases. The CDR3 is 15 amino acids. CDR1 and CDR2 from the germline V gene are SGHDN and FVKESK. Specimen: PBMCs. The V and J genes are TRBV14 and TRBJ2-3; TRBD1 might be the D (8 bases). The clonotype comes from a woman between 18 and 30 years old in good health and CMV-seropositive. The CDR3 sequence: CASSLSTGGADTQYF. The CDR3 region has the DNA TGTGCCAGCAGCCTATCTACAGGGGGGGCAGATACGCAGTATTTT. Full variable domain (outside the CDR3, taken from reference TRBV14 and TRBJ2-3): EAGVTQFPSHSVIEKGQTVTLRCDPISGHDNLYWYRRVMGKEIKFLLHFVKESKQDESGMPNNRFLAERTGGTYSTLKVQPAELEDSGVYFCASSLSTGGADTQYFGPGTRLTVL.